This T cell receptor (beta chain) was observed in a study of siplizumab effects on memory and regulatory T cells. Notes on the study in general: No assignable naive or memory phenotype existed for roughly 75-96% of proliferating CD4+ or CD8+ clones. Siplizumab brought about a significant reduction in alloreactive sequences traceable to unstimulated CD4+ memory cells. Treg-derived clones made up an average of about 73% of mappable alloreactive CD4+ clones with siplizumab and under 35% in controls. Apparently more diverse than memory cells, naive T cells also seemed major alloresponse contributors.

CDR1 is LNHDA, CDR2 SQIVND, per germline (reference sequence). V was cut by 5 bases and J by 8 bases, with 18 bases left in between. The CDR3 is 15 amino acids. On this clone itself: Its antigen remains unknown.

TCRdb's copy holds only in-frame clones and misses some; the assay was immunoSEQ multiplex PCR. The sample holds nearly 95,000 clones, about 94% seen once. This sequence originates from a human donor in good health. V and J are TRBV19 and TRBJ1-4; weak D call: TRBD1 (6 bases). The sequencing sample was made of non-Treg CD4+ T cells sorted from blood. The CDR3 reads CASSPDRRSREKLFF. The CDR3 DNA follows: TGTGCCAGTAGTCCTGACAGGAGGTCTAGAGAAAAACTGTTTTTT. Full variable domain (outside the CDR3, taken from reference TRBV19 and TRBJ1-4): DGGITQSPKYLFRKEGQNVTLSCEQNLNHDAMYWYRQDPGQGLRLIYYSQIVNDFQKGDIAEGYSVSREKKESFPLTVTSAQKNPTAFYLCASSPDRRSREKLFFGSGTQLSVL.